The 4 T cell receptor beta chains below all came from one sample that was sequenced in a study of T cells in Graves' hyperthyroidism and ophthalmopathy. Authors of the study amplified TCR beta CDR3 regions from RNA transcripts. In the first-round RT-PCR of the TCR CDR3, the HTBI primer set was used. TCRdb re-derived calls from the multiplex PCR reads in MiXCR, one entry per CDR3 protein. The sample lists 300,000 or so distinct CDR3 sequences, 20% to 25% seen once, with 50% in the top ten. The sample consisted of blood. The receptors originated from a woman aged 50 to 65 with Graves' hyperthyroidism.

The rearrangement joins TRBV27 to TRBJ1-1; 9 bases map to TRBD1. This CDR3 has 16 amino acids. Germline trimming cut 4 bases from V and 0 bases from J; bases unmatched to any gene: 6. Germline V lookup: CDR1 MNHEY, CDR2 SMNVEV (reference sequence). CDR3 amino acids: CASSWSDRGMNTEAFF. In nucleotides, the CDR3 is TGTGCCAGCAGTTGGTCCGACAGGGGGATGAACACTGAAGCTTTCTTT.

The CDR3: CASRLAGGREQYF. The CDR3 DNA reads TGTGCCAGCAGACTAGCGGGGGGTAGAGAGCAGTACTTC. The chain employs TRBV7-2 and TRBJ2-7; 12 positions agree with TRBD2. The CDR3 is made up of 13 amino acids. From germline, CDR1 is SGHTA and CDR2 FQGNSA. With V trimmed by 6 bases and J by 7 bases, 4 bases remained unmatched.

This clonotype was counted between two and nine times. DNA for the CDR3: TGTGCCAGCAGCTCCGACGGCTTCAATCAGCCCCAGCATTTT. This encodes CASSSDGFNQPQHF. The V and J genes are TRBV7-2 and TRBJ1-5, with no clear D. The V end was cut by 4 bases, the J end by 3 bases, with 10 bases between. CDR1 is SGHTA and CDR2 is FQGNSA in the germline V gene. The CDR3 loop spans 14 amino acids.

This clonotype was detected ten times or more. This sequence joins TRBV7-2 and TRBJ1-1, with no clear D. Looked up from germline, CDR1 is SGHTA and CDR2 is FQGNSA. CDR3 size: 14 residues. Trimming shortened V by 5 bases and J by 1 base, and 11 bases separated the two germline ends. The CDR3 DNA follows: TGTGCCAGCAGCGTCGGACCGGCGAACACTGAAGCTTTCTTT. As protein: CASSVGPANTEAFF. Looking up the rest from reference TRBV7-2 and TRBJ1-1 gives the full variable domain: GAGVSQSPSNKVTEKGKDVELRCDPISGHTALYWYRQSLGQGLEFLIYFQGNSAPDKSGLPSDRFSAERTGGSVSTLTIQRTQQEDSAVYLCASSVGPANTEAFFGQGTRLTVV.